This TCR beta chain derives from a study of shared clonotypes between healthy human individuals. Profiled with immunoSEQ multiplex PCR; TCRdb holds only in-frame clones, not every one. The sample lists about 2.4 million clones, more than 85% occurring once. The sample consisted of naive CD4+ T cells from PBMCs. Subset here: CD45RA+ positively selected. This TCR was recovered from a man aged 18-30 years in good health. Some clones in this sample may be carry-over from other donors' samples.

The CDR3 protein is CASTLTGKEAEAFF. In DNA form, the CDR3 reads TGTGCCAGCACCCTAACGGGGAAGGAAGCTGAAGCTTTCTTT. This chain uses TRBV25-1 with TRBJ1-1; D remains unclear. The germline gives CDR1 MGHDK, CDR2 SYGVNS. This CDR3 is 14 amino acids long. Trimming took 7 bases from V and 6 from J, leaving 18 bases between them.